Detailed here is one TCR beta chain. Its antigen is currently unknown. The sample is drawn from a study of early T cells in non-severe SARS-CoV-2 infection. Notes on the study in general: The VDJdb matching leaned toward anti-spike CD8 responses and overlooked private and CD4 specificities.

Researchers tagged individual cDNA molecules with unique molecular identifiers. MiXCR was run by TCRdb on the 5' RACE reads, yielding one entry per CDR3 protein. This sample carries about 94,000 distinct CDR3 sequences, roughly 13% of them seen once, and the ten largest clones take 2% to 2.5%. The CDR3 sequence is 13 residues long. Germline V gene sequence: CDR1 SQVTM, CDR2 ANQGSEA. V gave up 7 bases and J gave up 4 bases, with 16 bases separating them. This sequence originates from an adult who was a healthcare worker with PCR-confirmed SARS-CoV-2 infection or an uninfected control (not recorded which). V and J are TRBV29-1 and TRBJ1-2; a possible D gene is TRBD1 (6 bases). The sequenced sample consisted of whole blood. This chain's CDR3 is CSGETGNPYGYTF. CDR3 nucleotides: TGCAGCGGGGAAACAGGGAACCCCTATGGCTACACCTTC.